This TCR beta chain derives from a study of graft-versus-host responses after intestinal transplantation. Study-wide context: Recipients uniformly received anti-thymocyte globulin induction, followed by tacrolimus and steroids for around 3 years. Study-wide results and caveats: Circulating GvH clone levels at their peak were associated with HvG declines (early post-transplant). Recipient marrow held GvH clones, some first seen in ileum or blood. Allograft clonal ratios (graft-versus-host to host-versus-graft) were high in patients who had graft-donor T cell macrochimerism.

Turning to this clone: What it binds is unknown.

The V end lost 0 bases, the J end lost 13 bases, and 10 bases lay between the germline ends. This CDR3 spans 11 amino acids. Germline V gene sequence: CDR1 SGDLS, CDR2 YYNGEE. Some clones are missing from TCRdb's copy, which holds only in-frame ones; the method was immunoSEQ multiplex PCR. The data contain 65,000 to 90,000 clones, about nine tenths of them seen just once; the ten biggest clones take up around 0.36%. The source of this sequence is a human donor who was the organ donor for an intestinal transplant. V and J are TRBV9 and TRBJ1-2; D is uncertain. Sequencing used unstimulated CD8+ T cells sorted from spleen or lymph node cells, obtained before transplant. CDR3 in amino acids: CASSVGPRRTF. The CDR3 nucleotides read TGTGCCAGCAGCGTAGGTCCCCGTCGCACCTTC.